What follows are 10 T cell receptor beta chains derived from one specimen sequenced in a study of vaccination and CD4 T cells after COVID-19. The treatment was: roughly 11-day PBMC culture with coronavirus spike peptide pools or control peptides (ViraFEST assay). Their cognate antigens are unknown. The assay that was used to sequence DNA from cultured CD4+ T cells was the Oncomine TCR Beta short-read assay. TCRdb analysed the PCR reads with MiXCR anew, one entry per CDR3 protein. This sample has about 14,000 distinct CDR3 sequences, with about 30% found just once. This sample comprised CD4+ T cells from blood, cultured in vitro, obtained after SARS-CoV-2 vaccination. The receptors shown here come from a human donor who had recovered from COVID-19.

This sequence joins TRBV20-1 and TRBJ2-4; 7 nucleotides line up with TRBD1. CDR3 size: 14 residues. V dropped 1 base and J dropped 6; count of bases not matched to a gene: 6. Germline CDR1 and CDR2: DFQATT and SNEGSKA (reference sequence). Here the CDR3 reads CSARGEQGINIQYF. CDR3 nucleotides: TGCAGTGCTAGAGGTGAACAGGGGATAAACATTCAGTACTTC.

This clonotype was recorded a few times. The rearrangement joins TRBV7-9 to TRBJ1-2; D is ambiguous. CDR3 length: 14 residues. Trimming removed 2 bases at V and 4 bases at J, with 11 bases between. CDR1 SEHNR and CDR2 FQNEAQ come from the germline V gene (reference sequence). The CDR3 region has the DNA TGTGCCAGCAGCTTAACCGAGGGCCTCTATGGCTACACCTTC. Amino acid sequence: CASSLTEGLYGYTF.

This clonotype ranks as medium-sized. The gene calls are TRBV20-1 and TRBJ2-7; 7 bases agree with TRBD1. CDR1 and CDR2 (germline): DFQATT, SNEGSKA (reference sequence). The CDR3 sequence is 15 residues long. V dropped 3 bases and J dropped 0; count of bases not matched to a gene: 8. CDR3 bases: TGCAGTGCTAGGGGGGACAGACTCTACTCCTACGAGCAGTACTTC. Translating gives CSARGDRLYSYEQYF.

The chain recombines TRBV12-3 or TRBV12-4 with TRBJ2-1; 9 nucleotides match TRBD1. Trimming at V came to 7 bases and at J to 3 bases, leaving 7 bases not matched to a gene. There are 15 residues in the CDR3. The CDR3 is CASTEGQGRYNEQFF. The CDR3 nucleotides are TGTGCCAGCACCGAGGGACAGGGACGCTACAATGAGCAGTTCTTC.

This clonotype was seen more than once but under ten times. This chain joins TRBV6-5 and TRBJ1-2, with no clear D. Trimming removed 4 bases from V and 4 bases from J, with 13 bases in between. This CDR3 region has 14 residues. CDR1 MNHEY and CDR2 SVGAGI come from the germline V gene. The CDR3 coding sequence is TGTGCCAGCAGTTCGGAGGGCTATACCTATGGCTACACCTTC. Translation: CASSSEGYTYGYTF.

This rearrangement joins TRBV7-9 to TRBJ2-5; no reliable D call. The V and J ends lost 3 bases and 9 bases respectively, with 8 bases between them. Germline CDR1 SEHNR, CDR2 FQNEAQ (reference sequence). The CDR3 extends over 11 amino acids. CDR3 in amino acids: CASSFDTAQYF. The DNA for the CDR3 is TGTGCCAGCAGCTTTGACACGGCCCAGTACTTC. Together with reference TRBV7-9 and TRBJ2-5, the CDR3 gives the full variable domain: DTGVSQNPRHKITKRGQNVTFRCDPISEHNRLYWYRQTLGQGPEFLTYFQNEAQLEKSRLLSDRFSAERPKGSFSTLEIQRTEQGDSAMYLCASSFDTAQYFGPGTRLLVL.

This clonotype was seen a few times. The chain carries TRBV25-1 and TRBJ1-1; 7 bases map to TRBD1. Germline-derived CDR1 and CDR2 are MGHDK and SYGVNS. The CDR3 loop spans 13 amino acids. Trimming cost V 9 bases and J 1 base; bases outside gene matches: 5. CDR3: CASWTGSNTEAFF. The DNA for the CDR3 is TGTGCCAGTTGGACAGGCTCGAACACTGAAGCTTTCTTT. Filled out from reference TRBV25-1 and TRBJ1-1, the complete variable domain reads EADIYQTPRYLVIGTGKKITLECSQTMGHDKMYWYQQDPGMELHLIHYSYGVNSTEKGDLSSESTVSRIRTEHFPLTLESARPSHTSQYLCASWTGSNTEAFFGQGTRLTVV.

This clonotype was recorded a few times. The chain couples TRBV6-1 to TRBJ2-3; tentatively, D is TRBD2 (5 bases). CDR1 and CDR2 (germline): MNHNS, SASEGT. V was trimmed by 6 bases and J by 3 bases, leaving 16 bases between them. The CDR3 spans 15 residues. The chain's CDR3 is CASRWTLTSTDTQYF. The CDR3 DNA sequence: TGTGCCAGCAGGTGGACTCTTACGAGTACAGATACGCAGTATTTT.

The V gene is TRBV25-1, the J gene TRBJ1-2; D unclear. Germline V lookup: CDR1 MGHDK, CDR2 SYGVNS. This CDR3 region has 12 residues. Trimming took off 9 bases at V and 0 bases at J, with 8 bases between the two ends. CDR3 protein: CASETANYGYTF. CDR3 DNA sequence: TGTGCCAGTGAAACAGCTAACTATGGCTACACCTTC.

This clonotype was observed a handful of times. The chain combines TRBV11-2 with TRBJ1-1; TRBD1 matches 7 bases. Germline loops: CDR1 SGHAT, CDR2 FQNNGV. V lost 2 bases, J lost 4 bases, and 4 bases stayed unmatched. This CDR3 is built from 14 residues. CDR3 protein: CASSLSTGVTEAFF. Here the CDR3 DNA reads TGTGCCAGCAGCTTAAGTACAGGGGTCACTGAAGCTTTCTTT.